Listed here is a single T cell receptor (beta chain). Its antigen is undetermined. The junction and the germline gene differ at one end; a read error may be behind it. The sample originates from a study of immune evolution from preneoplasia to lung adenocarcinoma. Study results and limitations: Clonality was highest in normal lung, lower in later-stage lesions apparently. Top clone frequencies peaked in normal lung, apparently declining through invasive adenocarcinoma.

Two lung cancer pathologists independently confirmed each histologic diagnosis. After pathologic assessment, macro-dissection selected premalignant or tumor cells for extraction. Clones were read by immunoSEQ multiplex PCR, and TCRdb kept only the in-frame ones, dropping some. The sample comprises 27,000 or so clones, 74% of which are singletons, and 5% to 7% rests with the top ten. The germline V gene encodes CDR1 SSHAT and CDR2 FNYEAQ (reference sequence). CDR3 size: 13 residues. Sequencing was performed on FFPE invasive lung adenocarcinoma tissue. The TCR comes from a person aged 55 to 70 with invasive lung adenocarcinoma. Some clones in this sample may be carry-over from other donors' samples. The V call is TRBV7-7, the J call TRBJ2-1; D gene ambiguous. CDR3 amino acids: CASSLGYPAEQFF. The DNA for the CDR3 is TGTGCTAGCAGCTTAGGTTATCCCGCCGAGCAGTTCTTC. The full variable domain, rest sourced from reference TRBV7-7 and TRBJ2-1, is GAGVSQSPRYKVTKRGQDVTLRCDPISSHATLYWYQQALGQGPEFLTYFNYEAQPDKSGLPSDRFSAERPEGSISTLTIQRTEQRDSAMYRCASSLGYPAEQFFGPGTRLTVL.